The 19 T cell receptor beta chains below come from one sample, sequenced in a study of T cell changes during pregnancy in multiple sclerosis. Measured with immunoSEQ multiplex PCR; TCRdb has only the in-frame clones, and not every one. The sample yields 65,000 to 95,000 clones, roughly 90% seen once. The sequencing used peripheral blood, collected before pregnancy. These receptors originate from a female donor with multiple sclerosis, enrolled in a pregnancy study.

This chain uses TRBV7-6 with TRBJ2-3; D gene unclear. The germline V and J ends were trimmed by 2 bases and 4 bases, with 7 bases remaining between them. The CDR3 is 13 residues long. CDR1 and CDR2 from the germline V gene are SGHVS and FNYEAQ. The DNA of the CDR3 is TGTGCCAGCAGCTTACTTATCGCAGATACGCAGTATTTT. Its protein is CASSLLIADTQYF.

The chain has TRBV6-5 and TRBJ2-3; 7 bases match TRBD1. There are 15 residues in the CDR3. Germline CDR1 and CDR2: MNHEY and SVGAGI. V gave up 7 bases and J gave up 5 bases; unmatched junction bases: 12. In DNA form, the CDR3 reads TGTGCCAGCAAGACCGGGACAGAGGTGGGAGATACGCAGTATTTT. Amino acid sequence: CASKTGTEVGDTQYF.

The chain links TRBV28 to TRBJ2-5; a weak D match, TRBD1 (5 bases). The CDR3 has 14 amino acids. V was pared by 4 bases and J by 2 bases, with 11 bases between. From germline, CDR1 is MDHEN and CDR2 SYDVKM. CDR3 loop: CASSSFDRQETQYF. CDR3 DNA: TGTGCCAGCAGTTCCTTCGACAGACAAGAGACCCAGTACTTC.

This CDR3 reads CASSDGTGFPYEQYF. The CDR3 DNA sequence: TGCGCCAGCAGCGACGGGACAGGGTTCCCATACGAGCAGTACTTC. The rearrangement uses TRBV5-1 and TRBJ2-7, with 9 bases lining up with TRBD1. CDR1 SGHRS and CDR2 YFSETQ come from the germline V gene. V lost 4 bases, J lost 4 bases, and 9 bases stayed unmatched. The CDR3 length is 15 residues. Variable domain in full (rest from reference TRBV5-1 and TRBJ2-7): KAGVTQTPRYLIKTRGQQVTLSCSPISGHRSVSWYQQTPGQGLQFLFEYFSETQRNKGNFPGRFSGRQFSNSRSEMNVSTLELGDSALYLCASSDGTGFPYEQYFGPGTRLTVT.

The chain is built from TRBV2 and TRBJ1-1; no reliable D call. Germline loops: CDR1 SNHLY, CDR2 FYNNEI. Between the trimmed V and J ends, which lost 4 bases and 4 bases, there was a span of 7 bases. The CDR3 covers 12 residues. CDR3 region: CASSGYGTEAFF. The CDR3 DNA reads as TGTGCCAGCAGTGGGTACGGCACTGAAGCTTTCTTT.

The V and J genes are TRBV27 and TRBJ1-2, with D possibly being TRBD1 (5 bases). V was shortened by 5 bases and J by 6 bases, with 19 bases between the two germline ends. Germline assignment: CDR1 MNHEY and CDR2 SMNVEV (reference sequence). The CDR3 spans 15 residues. CDR3 amino acids: CASSMGGAGWNGYTF. In nucleotides, the CDR3 is TGTGCCAGCAGTATGGGGGGTGCTGGATGGAATGGCTACACCTTC.

This clone was seen only once. The V and J genes are TRBV30 and TRBJ1-4; D remains ambiguous. With 2 bases removed from V and 2 bases from J, the gap between germline ends came to 18 bases. The CDR3 has 17 amino acids. In germline, CDR1 is GTSNPN, CDR2 SVGIG (reference sequence). CDR3 sequence (DNA): TGTGCCTGGAGTAACATCCTCTTTGTGGGCACTAATGAAAAACTGTTTTTT. Encoded protein: CAWSNILFVGTNEKLFF.

The rearrangement joins TRBV5-4 to TRBJ2-1, with 7 bases matching TRBD1. The germline V gene has CDR1 SGHNT and CDR2 YYREEE (reference sequence). J gave up 3 bases and V 2 bases, and 8 bases lay outside the gene matches. The CDR3 consists of 16 residues. CDR3 protein: CASSFPTGSIYNEQFF. CDR3 DNA: TGTGCCAGCAGCTTCCCGACAGGGTCCATCTACAATGAGCAGTTCTTC. The whole variable domain, filled in from reference TRBV5-4 and TRBJ2-1, reads ETGVTQSPTHLIKTRGQQVTLRCSSQSGHNTVSWYQQALGQGPQFIFQYYREEENGRGNFPPRFSGLQFPNYSSELNVNALELDDSALYLCASSFPTGSIYNEQFFGPGTRLTVL.

The chain joins TRBV10-3 to TRBJ1-2; a weak D match, TRBD1 (6 bases). The CDR3 consists of 15 residues. Germline CDR1 ENHRY, CDR2 SYGVKD. The V gene lost 4 bases and the J gene lost 2 bases, with 14 bases spanning the gap. The CDR3 DNA sequence: TGTGCCATCAGTGGCTTTGCCAGGGGCAACTATGGCTACACCTTC. It codes for CAISGFARGNYGYTF.

This clone was counted a single time. CDR3 sequence reads: CASSLTAGNEQFF. The CDR3 nucleotides are TGTGCCAGCAGCTTAACAGCGGGAAATGAGCAGTTCTTC. The V gene is TRBV7-3, the J gene TRBJ2-1; TRBD2 matches 7 bases. Germline values: CDR1 SGHTA, CDR2 FQGTGA. The V gene end was trimmed by 0 bases and the J gene end by 7 bases; junction bases not matched to a gene: 0. The CDR3 is 13 amino acids.

This clone was observed a handful of times. The CDR3 nucleotides read TGTGCCAGCAGCCTAGGCGGGATGAACACTGAAGCTTTCTTT. It encodes CASSLGGMNTEAFF. The chain has TRBV2 and TRBJ1-1; D gene ambiguous. The CDR3 totals 14 residues. Germline V gene sequence: CDR1 SNHLY, CDR2 FYNNEI. The ends were cut back, 6 bases at V and 0 bases at J, with 11 bases in the middle.

This clone was recorded only once. The V call is TRBV7-2, the J call TRBJ1-1; D is ambiguous. The CDR3 length is 13 residues. Looked up from germline, CDR1 is SGHTA and CDR2 is FQGNSA. V was clipped by 3 bases and J by 5 bases, with 10 bases between them. The CDR3 nucleotides are TGTGCCAGCAGCTTGACTCCCGTTACTGAAGCTTTCTTT. It codes for CASSLTPVTEAFF.

The gene calls are TRBV7-9 and TRBJ2-6; 10 positions agree with TRBD1. CDR3 length equals 17 residues. V lost 9 bases and J lost 0; bases outside the gene matches: 8. Germline lookup yields CDR1 SEHNR and CDR2 FQNEAQ (reference sequence). The CDR3 nucleotides read TGTGCCAGTGCTCCGGGACAGGGGCGCTCTGGGGCCAACGTCCTGACTTTC. Encoded protein: CASAPGQGRSGANVLTF.

This clone turned up a few times. CDR3 in amino acids: CASTPNTGELFF. As DNA, the CDR3 is TGTGCCAGCACCCCTAACACCGGGGAGCTGTTTTTT. V usage is TRBV6-5 and J usage is TRBJ2-2; D gene ambiguous. Trimming took 7 bases from V and 2 from J, leaving 5 bases between them. Germline V CDR1 and CDR2: MNHEY, SVGAGI. This CDR3 is 12 amino acids long.

The chain recombines TRBV6-1 with TRBJ1-4; 7 positions agree with TRBD1. The germline CDR1 and CDR2 sequences are MNHNS and SASEGT. The CDR3 runs to 15 residues. Trimming at V came to 6 bases and at J to 4 bases, leaving 8 bases not matched to a gene. CDR3 nucleotides: TGTGCCAGCAGACCCCCGGGACAGCTTAATGAAAAACTGTTTTTT. Its protein is CASRPPGQLNEKLFF.

The rearrangement links TRBV28 to TRBJ1-5; 9 bases match TRBD1. The germline CDR1 and CDR2 sequences are MDHEN and SYDVKM. Unmatched junction bases numbered 8, after V lost 5 bases and J lost 6 bases. The CDR3 runs to 15 residues. The CDR3 protein is CASSRIQGASQPQHF. The CDR3 DNA follows: TGTGCCAGCAGTCGAATACAGGGGGCGTCTCAGCCCCAGCATTTT.

In DNA, the CDR3 is TGTGCCAGTGGCCCCTGGGGCGCCGGAAACACCATATATTTT. Protein product: CASGPWGAGNTIYF. The rearrangement uses TRBV19 and TRBJ1-3; TRBD1 is a possible D gene (5 bases). The CDR3 covers 14 residues. V lost 8 bases and J lost 4, with 15 bases in between. Germline V gene data show CDR1 as LNHDA and CDR2 as SQIVND (reference sequence).

The chain has TRBV13 and TRBJ2-7; 7 bases line up with TRBD1. With 2 bases clipped from V and 2 bases from J, the junction kept 6 bases outside the gene matches. Germline V gene data show CDR1 as PRHDT and CDR2 as FYEKMQ (reference sequence). This CDR3 spans 15 amino acids. In DNA, the CDR3 is TGTGCCAGCAGCTTAACCGGGACAGAGGCCTACGAGCAGTACTTC. It codes for CASSLTGTEAYEQYF.

The chain is built from TRBV6-5 and TRBJ1-2; D may be TRBD1 (6 bases). The CDR3 sequence is 14 residues long. Between the trimmed V and J ends, which lost 2 bases and 7 bases, there was a span of 14 bases. Germline CDR1 is MNHEY and CDR2 is SVGAGI. The CDR3 reads CASSYNRVVSGYTF. CDR3 nucleotides: TGTGCCAGCAGTTACAACAGGGTCGTAAGTGGCTACACCTTC.